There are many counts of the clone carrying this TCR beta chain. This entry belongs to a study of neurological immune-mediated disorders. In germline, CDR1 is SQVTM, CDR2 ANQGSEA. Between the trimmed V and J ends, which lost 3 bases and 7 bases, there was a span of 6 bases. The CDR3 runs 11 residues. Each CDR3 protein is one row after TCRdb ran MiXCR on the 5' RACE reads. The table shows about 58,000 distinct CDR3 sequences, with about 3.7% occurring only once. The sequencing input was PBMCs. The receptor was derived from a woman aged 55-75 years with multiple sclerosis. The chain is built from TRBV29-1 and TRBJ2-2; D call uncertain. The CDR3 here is CSVDTGGELFF. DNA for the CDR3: TGCAGCGTTGACACGGGCGGGGAGCTGTTTTTT.